The T cell receptor beta chain described here comes from a study of blood T cells in healthy people across ages. This clonotype has just a few counts. Combining a sample-barcoded 5' primer with a J-beta primer mix, a second PCR ran for about 7 to 11 cycles. TCRdb re-derived calls from the 5' RACE reads in MiXCR, one entry per CDR3 protein. This table has more than 650,000 distinct CDR3 sequences, about a fifth appearing once. The CDR3 runs 14 residues. Trimming stripped 5 bases from V and 5 bases from J, with 15 bases between. Germline CDR1 reads SGHTA; CDR2 reads FQGNSA. This clonotype originated in a man in his sixties or seventies in good health. V gene TRBV7-2 combines with J gene TRBJ1-1; TRBD1 might be the D (6 bases). Sequencing was carried out using blood. The DNA for the CDR3 is TGTGCCAGCAGCGTAGTACAGGGTAATACTGAAGCTTTCTTT. Protein: CASSVVQGNTEAFF.